Listed here are 5 T cell receptor beta chains from one sample, sequenced in a study of tumor-infiltrating lymphocytes in oesophageal squamous cell carcinoma. TCRdb re-called the PCR reads with MiXCR, one entry per CDR3 protein. This sample has about 19,000 distinct CDR3 sequences, with under 50% found just once. The sequencing input was normal esophageal tissue next to the tumor. These receptors were obtained from a male donor with esophageal squamous cell carcinoma.

Many counts were recorded for this clonotype. This clone may be a read error of a much larger clone one base away. The chain is built from TRBV7-9 and TRBJ2-5, with TRBD1 matching 8 bases. The trim removed 3 bases at V and 11 bases at J, leaving 14 bases unmatched. CDR3 length: 15 residues. CDR1 and CDR2 from the germline V gene are SEHNR and FQNEAQ (reference sequence). CDR3 nucleotides: TGTGCCAGCAGCTTTCAGGGGGCGGGGAACAATGAGCAGTACTTC. This codes for CASSFQGAGNNEQYF.

This clonotype was detected a few times. The V gene is TRBV3-1, the J gene TRBJ2-7; no firm D call. Looked up from germline, CDR1 is LGHDT and CDR2 is YNNKEL (reference sequence). Deletions cut 5 bases from V and 3 bases from J, with 14 bases between. CDR3 size: 14 residues. Written as DNA, the CDR3 is TGTGCCAGCAGCAATGTTGCCATCAGCTACGAGCAGTACTTC. Its translation is CASSNVAISYEQYF.

This clonotype was detected a few times. The chain employs TRBV7-8 and TRBJ2-4; D is unclear. The DNA end lines up better with TRBJ2-1; the J call may be wrong. Germline V gene lookup returns CDR1 SGHVS and CDR2 FQNEAQ. The length of the CDR3 is 14 residues. This chain's CDR3 is CASSLASERGGQFF. CDR3 DNA sequence: TGTGCCAGCAGCTTAGCCTCAGAGCGAGGCGGGCAGTTCTTC.

The CDR3 DNA reads as TGTGCCAGCACCAGGTCGGCTCGGCAGTTCTTC. Its protein is CASTRSARQFF. The chain links TRBV6-8 to TRBJ2-1; D is uncertain. This CDR3 spans 11 amino acids. CDR1 and CDR2 (germline): MNHGY, SAAAGT. The V gene lost 7 bases and the J gene lost 12 bases, with 13 bases spanning the gap.

This clonotype was counted at least ten times. The V call is TRBV18, the J call TRBJ2-3, with 7 positions matching TRBD1. CDR1 is KGHSH and CDR2 is LQKENI in the germline V gene. The CDR3 loop spans 13 amino acids. The J segment lost 14 bases and the V segment lost 4 bases, leaving 12 bases of the junction unmatched. CDR3 coding DNA: TGTGCCAGCTCACTAACGGGGACAGCTAACCGGTATTTT. Its protein product is CASSLTGTANRYF.